These T cell receptor beta chains were read from a single sample in a study of blood T cells in healthy people across ages. From the 5' RACE reads, TCRdb called clonotypes with MiXCR, one entry per CDR3 protein. Found here are 700,000 or so distinct CDR3 sequences, around 43% of them singletons; the top ten hold approximately 31%. What was sequenced was blood. These receptors were taken from an elderly man in good health. Each CDR3 is given with its conserved first and last residue. Fields, in order: V gene, J gene, CDR3 protein.

>TRBV3-1|TRBJ1-2
CASSPGQVPGYTF
>TRBV4-2|TRBJ2-3
CASSQVSSSGGGVDTQYF
>TRBV12-3/TRBV12-4|TRBJ2-5
CASSDGETQYF
>TRBV6-1|TRBJ2-5
CASSEGPNSQETQYF
>TRBV15|TRBJ2-7
CATSRGLGPGTYEQYF
>TRBV18|TRBJ1-1
CASSSGQGRLNTEAFF
>TRBV29-1|TRBJ2-2
CSVMGLAGNTGELFF
>TRBV7-2|TRBJ2-5
CASSLFTSGSGETQYF
>TRBV20-1|TRBJ1-5
CSATEQGGNQPQHF
>TRBV27|TRBJ2-7
CASSPRGHEQYF
>TRBV5-1|TRBJ2-2
CASSLGTGNTGELFF
>TRBV27|TRBJ1-2
CASPGGPSYGYTF
>TRBV4-3|TRBJ2-1
CASSQDTSVSSYNEQFF
>TRBV7-2|TRBJ2-7
CASSTGTSGLEQYF
>TRBV28|TRBJ2-1
CASSRQNEQFF
>TRBV20-1|TRBJ2-1
CSATNIGTSGYNEQFF
>TRBV6-2/TRBV6-3|TRBJ1-5
CASSSRRGSSNQPQHF
>TRBV28|TRBJ2-3
CASSLHVVGELSTQYF
>TRBV6-6|TRBJ2-5
CASSSSPGGETQYF
>TRBV4-1|TRBJ2-5
CASSQDRRGQGWTQYF
>TRBV13|TRBJ2-1
CASSTSTGGDSYNEQFF
>TRBV7-2|-
CASSLGPQRWRDYEQYF
>TRBV6-2/TRBV6-3|TRBJ1-5
CASSPDRSNQPQHF
>TRBV5-1|TRBJ2-4
CASSPGLADYKQYF
>TRBV4-2|TRBJ2-1
CASSQVGGHEQFF
>TRBV6-2/TRBV6-3|TRBJ1-2
CASSSPDRAYGYTF
>TRBV29-1|TRBJ2-1
CSVSLGGRYYNEQFF
>TRBV3-1|-
CASSQGASGNIQYF
>TRBV6-2/TRBV6-3|TRBJ2-3
CASSYKPGLAGESPDTQYF
>TRBV6-1|TRBJ2-5
CASSEIAGGQETQYF
>TRBV12-3/TRBV12-4|TRBJ2-1
CASGSKQDRGNEQFF
>TRBV20-1|TRBJ2-3
CSAEAPGPPDDTQYF
>TRBV6-6|TRBJ2-3
CASSGQGTRRASDTQYF
>TRBV4-2|-
CASSQEWGGAGASYNEQYF
>TRBV5-1|TRBJ1-4
CASSVRQGAPEKLFF
>TRBV6-1|TRBJ1-5
CASSEFVGTGFVQPQHF
>TRBV11-1|TRBJ2-5
CANSLAGGGRPTQYF
>TRBV6-2/TRBV6-3|TRBJ1-2
CASSYTQPGATNYGYTF
>TRBV9|TRBJ2-1
CASSVAPSGAGSEQFF
>TRBV6-2/TRBV6-3|TRBJ2-2
CASSQTGQGGELFF
>TRBV27|TRBJ1-1
CASSFRTSGTEAFF
>TRBV15|-
CATSRHRAQETQYF
>TRBV20-1|TRBJ2-5
CSASVQGFQTQYF